Listed here are 25 T cell receptor beta chains from one sample, sequenced in a study of OX40 agonist ivuxolimab in advanced cancers. Repertoires were generated with immunoSEQ multiplex PCR, while TCRdb's copy carries only in-frame clones and drops some. The data contain some 23,000 clones, roughly 80% of them singletons. Source: CD4+ or CD8+ T cells sorted from blood, taken in a trial of the OX40 agonist ivuxolimab. Every receptor here comes from an adult with an advanced solid tumor such as melanoma, head and neck, liver or kidney cancer.

V gene TRBV10-1 combines with J gene TRBJ1-1; possibly TRBD1 for D (5 bases). This CDR3 contains 15 residues. The V gene's germline CDR1 is WNHNN and CDR2 SYGVQD (reference sequence). V was trimmed by 6 bases and J by 1 base, leaving 15 bases between them. CDR3 DNA sequence: TGCGCCAGCAGAGAGAAGACGGGGGGGAACACTGAAGCTTTCTTT. Translation gives CASREKTGGNTEAFF.

Of note for this clone: Additional DNA sequences in this sample encode the identical CDR3. This sequence joins TRBV5-1 and TRBJ2-5; D not certain. This CDR3 is built from 11 residues. The V gene lost 2 bases and the J gene lost 4 bases, with 3 bases spanning the gap. Per the germline V gene, CDR1 is SGHRS and CDR2 is YFSETQ. Here the CDR3 DNA reads TGCGCCAGCAGCTTATCAGAGACCCAGTACTTC. This translates into CASSLSETQYF.

V and J are TRBV30 and TRBJ2-7, with D perhaps TRBD1 (6 bases). V gave up 2 bases and J gave up 3 bases, with 14 bases separating them. The CDR3 is 14 residues long. Germline lookup yields CDR1 GTSNPN and CDR2 SVGIG (reference sequence). For the CDR3, the DNA is TGTGCCTGGAGTACATCGACAGGTCTCTACGAGCAGTACTTC. It is translated as CAWSTSTGLYEQYF.

CDR3 nucleotides: TGTGCCAGCGGTAAACCCAAGCATTCACCCCTCCACTTT. It yields the protein CASGKPKHSPLHF. V gene TRBV6-5 combines with J gene TRBJ1-6; D is unclear. Trimming took off 8 bases at V and 8 bases at J, with 13 bases between the two ends. CDR3 length: 13 residues. The germline CDR1 and CDR2 sequences are MNHEY and SVGAGI.

This sequence joins TRBV19 and TRBJ1-2, with D maybe TRBD1 (6 bases). Germline CDR1 is LNHDA and CDR2 is SQIVND (reference sequence). Trimming took off 4 bases at V and 2 bases at J, with 20 bases between the two ends. CDR3 size: 17 residues. CDR3 sequence (DNA): TGTGCCAGTAGTAGAACCGCTGACAAGGGGGGCAACTATGGCTACACCTTC. Translated, it gives CASSRTADKGGNYGYTF.

J is TRBJ2-1 and V is TRBV5-1, with 10 bases that match TRBD2. Looked up from germline, CDR1 is SGHRS and CDR2 is YFSETQ. V lost 2 bases, J lost 5 bases, and 4 bases stayed unmatched. CDR3 length: 15 amino acids. CDR3 sequence (DNA): TGCGCCAGCAGCTTAGGGACTAGCGCTAACAATGAGCAGTTCTTC. Translating gives CASSLGTSANNEQFF.

Written as DNA, the CDR3 is TGTGCCAGTAAGGAAAAGGGGGACGCCTATGGCTACACCTTC. Protein sequence: CASKEKGDAYGYTF. The chain has TRBV19 and TRBJ1-2; tentative D call: TRBD1 (6 bases). This CDR3 is built from 14 residues. From germline, CDR1 is LNHDA and CDR2 SQIVND (reference sequence). Trimming shortened V by 7 bases and J by 4 bases, and 16 bases separated the two germline ends.

This clone was counted between two and nine times. This rearrangement joins TRBV30 to TRBJ1-2; 7 bases line up with TRBD1. The CDR3 contains 12 residues. The ends lost 4 bases at V and 8 bases at J; junction bases unmatched: 7. Germline V gene lookup returns CDR1 GTSNPN and CDR2 SVGIG (reference sequence). The CDR3: CAWTGGLGGYTF. The CDR3 DNA sequence: TGTGCCTGGACAGGGGGATTGGGAGGCTACACCTTC.

V usage is TRBV5-1 and J usage is TRBJ2-1, with 13 bases that match TRBD2. The CDR3 is 16 amino acids. CDR1 is SGHRS, CDR2 YFSETQ, per germline. V lost 4 bases, J lost 5 bases, and 6 bases stayed unmatched. CDR3 sequence: CASSQGGLAGNNEQFF. CDR3 DNA sequence: TGCGCCAGCAGCCAGGGGGGACTAGCGGGGAACAATGAGCAGTTCTTC.

This clone came up a few times. Other DNA variants within this sample encode the same CDR3. This rearrangement joins TRBV28 to TRBJ1-1; the D is unclear. Trimming left V 1 base short and J 8 bases short, with 5 bases between. Germline V CDR1 and CDR2: MDHEN, SYDVKM. CDR3 length: 11 residues. The chain's CDR3 is CASSLYREAFF. The CDR3 nucleotides read TGTGCCAGCAGTTTATACAGAGAAGCTTTCTTT.

This sequence joins TRBV5-1 and TRBJ2-7; D gene ambiguous. Germline CDR1 SGHRS, CDR2 YFSETQ. This CDR3 comprises 14 residues. Trimming removed 7 bases from V and 1 base from J, with 15 bases in between. In DNA, the CDR3 is TGCGCCAGCGGATGGGGATCATATTCCTACGAGCAGTACTTC. Its protein is CASGWGSYSYEQYF.

The V gene is TRBV28, the J gene TRBJ2-3; D call uncertain. The germline V gene has CDR1 MDHEN and CDR2 SYDVKM. This CDR3 has 14 amino acids. V lost 4 bases to trimming and J lost 0 bases, with 8 bases between them. The CDR3 protein is CASSSSASTDTQYF. The CDR3 region has the DNA TGTGCCAGCAGTTCAAGCGCTAGCACAGATACGCAGTATTTT.

This sequence joins TRBV5-6 and TRBJ2-1, with 12 bases aligning to TRBD2. The length of the CDR3 is 16 residues. V lost 4 bases and J lost 8; bases outside the gene matches: 10. Germline loops: CDR1 SGHDT, CDR2 YYEEEE. The CDR3 spells CASSRLAGGPEDEQFF. The CDR3 DNA sequence: TGTGCCAGCAGCAGGCTAGCGGGGGGGCCGGAGGATGAGCAGTTCTTC.

This clone has a handful of counts. The rearrangement joins TRBV9 to TRBJ1-2; TRBD1 matches 11 bases. The ends lost 3 bases at V and 2 bases at J; junction bases unmatched: 3. Germline CDR1 and CDR2: SGDLS and YYNGEE. This CDR3 region has 15 residues. The CDR3 DNA is TGTGCCAGCAGCGCTAGGGACAGGGGGAACTATGGCTACACCTTC. Its protein is CASSARDRGNYGYTF.

The chain is built from TRBV6-5 and TRBJ1-1, with D unresolved. The CDR3 sequence is 13 residues long. The V gene's germline CDR1 is MNHEY and CDR2 SVGAGI. Trimming took 5 bases from V and 3 from J, leaving 10 bases between them. The CDR3 DNA sequence: TGTGCCAGCAGTGAGGCGGAACACACTGAAGCTTTCTTT. Encoded protein: CASSEAEHTEAFF.

There are a few counts of this clone. V is TRBV4-1 and J is TRBJ2-7; the D gene is possibly TRBD1 (5 bases). Trimming pared 6 bases from V and 2 bases from J, leaving 14 bases between. This CDR3 region has 14 residues. Germline CDR1 and CDR2: MGHRA and YSYEKL. CDR3 nucleotide sequence: TGCGCCAGCAGTGGGGCAGAATTTCCCTACGAGCAGTACTTC. Protein sequence: CASSGAEFPYEQYF.

The CDR3 sequence: CASSPEGQNTEAFF. CDR3 nucleotide sequence: TGTGCCAGCTCACCGGAGGGACAGAACACTGAAGCTTTCTTT. The J gene is TRBJ1-1, the V gene TRBV18, with a weak D call TRBD1 (6 bases). Germline-derived CDR1 and CDR2 are KGHSH and LQKENI. The CDR3 contains 14 residues. The V gene lost 3 bases and the J gene lost 1 base, with 9 bases spanning the gap.

The V gene is TRBV10-1, the J gene TRBJ2-6; perhaps TRBD1 as D (5 bases). The CDR3 consists of 15 residues. From germline, CDR1 is WNHNN and CDR2 SYGVQD (reference sequence). V was cut by 5 bases and J by 0 bases, with 8 bases left in between. CDR3 sequence (DNA): TGCGCCAGCAGTCCAGGGTCCTCTGGGGCCAACGTCCTGACTTTC. This encodes CASSPGSSGANVLTF.

This chain links TRBV28 with TRBJ1-2, with D perhaps TRBD1 (5 bases). This CDR3 is built from 10 residues. CDR1 MDHEN and CDR2 SYDVKM come from the germline V gene. V lost 11 bases and J 8 bases, leaving 12 bases between the germline ends. CDR3 in DNA: TGTGCCGCCGGAGGGGACGGCTACACCTTC. Protein product: CAAGGDGYTF.

This clone was observed a few times. V usage is TRBV6-4 and J usage is TRBJ1-1; D might be TRBD1 (5 bases). The CDR3 consists of 13 residues. Per the germline V gene, CDR1 is MRHNA and CDR2 is SNTAGT. V lost 3 bases to trimming and J lost 8 bases, with 13 bases between them. CDR3 nucleotides: TGTGCCAGCAGTGATCCAGGAGGGACGGAAGCTTTCTTT. Its translation is CASSDPGGTEAFF.

In its sample, this clone was seen a few times. The chain has TRBV13 and TRBJ2-3; a possible D gene is TRBD2 (6 bases). Germline V gene lookup returns CDR1 PRHDT and CDR2 FYEKMQ (reference sequence). This CDR3 spans 14 amino acids. Trimming removed 8 bases from V and 10 bases from J, with 22 bases in between. The CDR3 DNA sequence: TGTGCCAGCCTGAAAGCCGGGACTCGTATTTCGCAGTATTTT. Its protein is CASLKAGTRISQYF.

This rearrangement joins TRBV30 to TRBJ2-4; TRBD1 aligns across 9 bases. Per germline, CDR1 GTSNPN and CDR2 SVGIG (reference sequence). The CDR3 has 14 residues. V lost 3 bases to trimming and J lost 6 bases; unmatched junction nucleotides: 6. The CDR3 sequence: CAWSGTGTANIQYF. In DNA form, the CDR3 reads TGTGCCTGGAGCGGGACAGGGACGGCAAACATTCAGTACTTC. The entire variable domain, with the rest obtained from reference TRBV30 and TRBJ2-4, is as follows: SQTIHQWPATLVQPVGSPLSLECTVEGTSNPNLYWYRQAAGRGLQLLFYSVGIGQISSEVPQNLSASRPQDRQFILSSKKLLLSDSGFYLCAWSGTGTANIQYFGAGTRLSVL.

The chain joins TRBV19 to TRBJ2-3; D possibly uses TRBD1 or TRBD2 (5 bases each). This CDR3 has 14 residues. The germline V and J ends were trimmed by 3 bases and 2 bases, with 9 bases remaining between them. Per germline, CDR1 LNHDA and CDR2 SQIVND (reference sequence). CDR3 bases: TGTGCCAGTAGTATGAGGGGATTCACAGATACGCAGTATTTT. Translation gives CASSMRGFTDTQYF.

V and J are TRBV28 and TRBJ1-5, with D maybe TRBD1 (5 bases). Trimming shortened V by 10 bases and J by 5 bases, and 12 bases separated the two germline ends. This CDR3 has 12 residues. Germline assignment: CDR1 MDHEN and CDR2 SYDVKM. The DNA of the CDR3 is TGTGCCATCTGCGGGGCGGATCAGCCCCAGCATTTT. It specifies CAICGADQPQHF. The full variable domain, rest sourced from reference TRBV28 and TRBJ1-5, is DVKVTQSSRYLVKRTGEKVFLECVQDMDHENMFWYRQDPGLGLRLIYFSYDVKMKEKGDIPEGYSVSREKKERFSLILESASTNQTSMYLCAICGADQPQHFGDGTRLSIL.

The chain combines TRBV28 with TRBJ1-5, with D possibly TRBD1 on 5 matching bases. This CDR3 contains 18 residues. Trimming removed 3 bases from V and 1 base from J, with 19 bases in between. Germline loops: CDR1 MDHEN, CDR2 SYDVKM. The CDR3 bases are TGTGCCAGCAGTTTCCTTGGTAGAGGGGACGTAAGCAATCAGCCCCAGCATTTT. It translates to CASSFLGRGDVSNQPQHF. The variable domain in full, with the rest retrieved from reference TRBV28 and TRBJ1-5, is DVKVTQSSRYLVKRTGEKVFLECVQDMDHENMFWYRQDPGLGLRLIYFSYDVKMKEKGDIPEGYSVSREKKERFSLILESASTNQTSMYLCASSFLGRGDVSNQPQHFGDGTRLSIL.